This T cell receptor beta chain stems from a study of cytomegalovirus exposure and HLA in healthy donors. Study-wide points: High specificity and sensitivity for cytomegalovirus status were reported for the classifier. Analysis was performed later, and it showed HLA-associated TCR beta chains to be more clonally expanded than equally common others. TRBV6-2, TRBV6-3 and some other V segments were excluded as indistinguishable.

To note about this clone: Its antigen is still unknown.

Primers for the PCR totalled 60 Vbeta and 13 Jbeta. The repertoire was sequenced with immunoSEQ multiplex PCR; TCRdb's copy has only in-frame clones and lacks some. The data contain about 200,000 clones, about nine tenths of them singletons. Losses at the gene ends were 0 bases for V and 4 bases for J; bases not matched to a gene: 8. The germline gives CDR1 MNHNS, CDR2 SASEGT. The CDR3 length is 16 residues. Material for sequencing was PBMCs. The receptor was isolated from a boy aged 2-9 years in good health and CMV-seronegative. This chain joins TRBV6-1 and TRBJ1-2, with 7 bases matching TRBD1. The CDR3 DNA sequence: TGTGCCAGCAGTGAAGCGAGACAGGGAGCCTCCTATGGCTACACCTTC. It codes for CASSEARQGASYGYTF.